Below are 22 T cell receptor beta chains sequenced from a single sample in a study of shared clonotypes between healthy human individuals (dated by TCRdb to about 2020). CD8 naive samples were CD45RO-negative cells positively selected for CCR7, giving a CD45RA+CCR7+ population that excluded TemRA cells. Receptors were amplified or captured by the immunoSEQ multiplex PCR assay. Here the immuneACCESS table is served through TCRdb, limited to in-frame sequences with V and J called. Missing clones are a known gap in these copies; in checked studies unresolved V genes cover under half, and the rest lacks a known reason. In all, the sample holds about 2.2 million clones, and 85% to 95% of those were seen once. In total, the top ten clones hold around 1.7% of the sample. The sequenced sample consisted of naive CD8+ T cells from PBMCs. Reading the label with the study, this specimen's cell subset or site is: CD45RA+CCR7+. The receptors were gathered from a man younger than 35 in good health. Some clones in this sample may be carry-over from other donors' samples.

This clone showed up just once. The rearrangement links TRBV29-1 to TRBJ2-2; D is unresolved. CDR1 is SQVTM and CDR2 is ANQGSEA in the germline V gene. Trimming took off 2 bases at V and 5 bases at J, with 6 bases between the two ends. This CDR3 is 12 amino acids long. The CDR3 DNA reads as TGCAGCGTTGAATGGTGGACCGGGGAGCTGTTTTTT. This encodes CSVEWWTGELFF.

V is TRBV5-8 and J is TRBJ2-7; D is uncertain. Looked up from germline, CDR1 is SGHTS and CDR2 is YDEGEE. Trimming took off 0 bases at V and 7 bases at J, with 11 bases between the two ends. The CDR3 is 13 amino acids. Here the CDR3 DNA reads TGTGCCAGCAGCTTGGGGGCTTCTGGGGAGCAGTACTTC. It yields the protein CASSLGASGEQYF.

The V call is TRBV27, the J call TRBJ2-1; no clear D. Germline loops: CDR1 MNHEY, CDR2 SMNVEV (reference sequence). V was trimmed by 5 bases and J by 9 bases, leaving 8 bases between them. The CDR3 loop spans 11 amino acids. DNA for the CDR3: TGTGCCAGCAGTGCTCTCGGTGAGCAGTTCTTC. As protein: CASSALGEQFF.

For the CDR3, the DNA is TGTGCCAGCAGCTTAGCCGGATCTGGCACTGAAGCTTTCTTT. As protein: CASSLAGSGTEAFF. The V call is TRBV7-2, the J call TRBJ1-1; no clear D gene. The CDR3 is 14 amino acids. Trimming pared 0 bases from V and 4 bases from J, leaving 9 bases between. Germline CDR1 and CDR2: SGHTA and FQGNSA.

The chain employs TRBV18 and TRBJ1-2; 8 bases agree with TRBD1. The V gene end was trimmed by 3 bases and the J gene end by 2 bases; junction bases not matched to a gene: 11. CDR1 KGHSH and CDR2 LQKENI come from the germline V gene. The CDR3 has 17 residues. The chain's CDR3 is CASSPRDRGPHNYGYTF. CDR3 DNA: TGTGCCAGCTCACCGCGAGACAGGGGCCCCCACAACTATGGCTACACCTTC. The full variable domain, completed using reference TRBV18 and TRBJ1-2, is NAGVMQNPRHLVRRRGQEARLRCSPMKGHSHVYWYRQLPEEGLKFMVYLQKENIIDESGMPKERFSAEFPKEGPSILRIQQVVRGDSAAYFCASSPRDRGPHNYGYTFGSGTRLTVV.

The chain is built from TRBV5-6 and TRBJ2-7; the match to TRBD1 covers 9 bases. In germline, CDR1 is SGHDT, CDR2 YYEEEE. V gave up 4 bases and J gave up 5 bases; unmatched junction bases: 10. The CDR3 is 15 amino acids. The DNA for the CDR3 is TGTGCCAGCAGCGGCCCGGGACAGGGAGGGCACGAGCAGTACTTC. Translation: CASSGPGQGGHEQYF.

The V call is TRBV15, the J call TRBJ1-5; 10 bases align to TRBD1. This CDR3 has 15 residues. With V trimmed by 7 bases and J by 6 bases, 9 bases remained unmatched. In germline, CDR1 is LNHNV, CDR2 YYDKDF (reference sequence). In nucleotides, the CDR3 is TGTGCCACCATGCTTGGGACAGGGGTGGCTCAGCCCCAGCATTTT. This sequence encodes CATMLGTGVAQPQHF.

This chain connects TRBV9 to TRBJ1-1; weak D call: TRBD1 (5 bases). CDR3 length: 15 residues. Germline assignment: CDR1 SGDLS and CDR2 YYNGEE. V was clipped by 3 bases and J by 1 base, with 13 bases between them. The CDR3 is CASSGGPTGNTEAFF. The CDR3 DNA reads TGTGCCAGCAGCGGGGGCCCCACAGGGAACACTGAAGCTTTCTTT.

This chain joins TRBV14 and TRBJ2-7, with 9 nucleotides matching TRBD2. The CDR3 consists of 17 residues. V dropped 3 bases and J dropped 0; count of bases not matched to a gene: 9. The germline CDR1 and CDR2 sequences are SGHDN and FVKESK. The CDR3 sequence is CASSQGMLAGTSYEQYF. CDR3 in DNA: TGTGCCAGCAGCCAGGGGATGCTAGCGGGAACCTCCTACGAGCAGTACTTC.

This clone has just one count. The genes are TRBV6-1 and TRBJ2-7; TRBD2 matches 9 bases. V lost 6 bases, J lost 3 bases, and 6 bases stayed unmatched. The CDR3 has 14 amino acids. CDR1 is MNHNS, CDR2 SASEGT, per germline. The CDR3 sequence is CASSRLAAIYEQYF. CDR3 DNA sequence: TGTGCCAGCAGCCGACTAGCGGCGATCTACGAGCAGTACTTC.

This clone was observed once. This chain joins TRBV9 and TRBJ2-7; the match to TRBD1 covers 7 bases. Per germline, CDR1 SGDLS and CDR2 YYNGEE. With V trimmed by 3 bases and J by 3 bases, 6 bases remained unmatched. The CDR3 is made up of 14 amino acids. The CDR3 DNA is TGTGCCAGCAGCGCAACCGGGACAGTCTACGAGCAGTACTTC. This sequence encodes CASSATGTVYEQYF.

The chain combines TRBV2 with TRBJ2-1; D is perhaps TRBD2 (6 bases). V was pared by 9 bases and J by 4 bases, with 10 bases between. The CDR3 extends over 12 amino acids. Germline-derived CDR1 and CDR2 are SNHLY and FYNNEI. The CDR3 coding sequence is TGTGCCAGAGCCGGGGGATACAATGAGCAGTTCTTC. It specifies CARAGGYNEQFF.

The V and J genes are TRBV10-3 and TRBJ2-7; no clear D. Trimming stripped 0 bases from V and 6 bases from J, with 9 bases between. There are 13 residues in the CDR3. In germline, CDR1 is ENHRY, CDR2 SYGVKD. DNA for the CDR3: TGTGCCATCAGTGAGTCTCCGGGCCTCGAGCAGTACTTC. Encoded protein: CAISESPGLEQYF.

The rearrangement joins TRBV5-1 to TRBJ2-5, with 14 bases matching TRBD2. Germline values: CDR1 SGHRS, CDR2 YFSETQ. With 5 bases clipped from V and 11 bases from J, the junction kept 11 bases outside the gene matches. The CDR3 contains 15 residues. In nucleotides, the CDR3 is TGCGCCAGCAGTTTGACTAGCGGGAGGGCCGGGGAGCAGTACTTC. Translated: CASSLTSGRAGEQYF. Full variable domain (outside the CDR3, taken from reference TRBV5-1 and TRBJ2-5): KAGVTQTPRYLIKTRGQQVTLSCSPISGHRSVSWYQQTPGQGLQFLFEYFSETQRNKGNFPGRFSGRQFSNSRSEMNVSTLELGDSALYLCASSLTSGRAGEQYFGPGTRLLVL.

The chain employs TRBV4-3 and TRBJ1-5; 7 nucleotides match TRBD1. The germline gives CDR1 LGHNA, CDR2 YSLEER. The V segment lost 4 bases and the J segment 6 bases; nucleotides outside the gene matches: 12. This CDR3 comprises 16 residues. CDR3 residues: CASSRGGRGLRQPQHF. The DNA of the CDR3 is TGCGCCAGCAGCCGGGGGGGTAGGGGGCTCCGTCAGCCCCAGCATTTT.

The V gene is TRBV11-2, the J gene TRBJ1-2; a possible D gene is TRBD1 (5 bases). This CDR3 region has 15 residues. Germline V lookup: CDR1 SGHAT, CDR2 FQNNGV. The V gene lost 3 bases and the J gene lost 5 bases, with 16 bases spanning the gap. CDR3 protein: CASSFTGEARYGYTF. CDR3 DNA: TGTGCCAGCAGCTTTACAGGAGAGGCCCGGTATGGCTACACCTTC. The complete variable domain, with remaining parts taken from reference TRBV11-2 and TRBJ1-2, reads EAGVAQSPRYKIIEKRQSVAFWCNPISGHATLYWYQQILGQGPKLLIQFQNNGVVDDSQLPKDRFSAERLKGVDSTLKIQPAKLEDSAVYLCASSFTGEARYGYTFGSGTRLTVV.

In nucleotides, the CDR3 is TGTGCCAGCAGCTTAGGGGTGGGAGTATCCTACAATGAGCAGTTCTTC. Its protein product is CASSLGVGVSYNEQFF. This chain connects TRBV11-2 to TRBJ2-1, with D maybe TRBD2 (5 bases). Germline V CDR1 and CDR2: SGHAT, FQNNGV. Trimming took 1 base from V and 1 from J, leaving 11 bases between them. The CDR3 consists of 16 residues. Together with reference TRBV11-2 and TRBJ2-1, the CDR3 gives the full variable domain: EAGVAQSPRYKIIEKRQSVAFWCNPISGHATLYWYQQILGQGPKLLIQFQNNGVVDDSQLPKDRFSAERLKGVDSTLKIQPAKLEDSAVYLCASSLGVGVSYNEQFFGPGTRLTVL.

The chain recombines TRBV28 with TRBJ2-5, with D uncertain. Trimming removed 3 bases from V and 4 bases from J, with 12 bases in between. CDR1 is MDHEN, CDR2 SYDVKM, per germline. The CDR3 runs to 14 residues. CDR3 in amino acids: CASSFYPSTETQYF. Written as DNA, the CDR3 is TGTGCCAGCAGTTTCTACCCCAGCACAGAGACCCAGTACTTC.

This chain joins TRBV9 and TRBJ1-5; D remains unclear. Germline lookup yields CDR1 SGDLS and CDR2 YYNGEE. Trimming took 3 bases from V and 1 from J, leaving 8 bases between them. CDR3 length equals 14 residues. The CDR3 spells CASSDRLSNQPQHF. The DNA of the CDR3 is TGTGCCAGCAGCGACAGACTAAGCAATCAGCCCCAGCATTTT.

The rearrangement links TRBV4-1 to TRBJ2-7; tentative D call: TRBD1 (6 bases). V gave up 10 bases and J gave up 0 bases, with 10 bases separating them. This CDR3 contains 12 residues. Germline V gives CDR1 MGHRA, CDR2 YSYEKL. The CDR3 protein is CATRGDSYEQYF. In DNA form, the CDR3 reads TGCGCCACCAGGGGTGACTCCTACGAGCAGTACTTC.

This clone occurred once. The V call is TRBV6-1, the J call TRBJ2-3; D is unclear. The germline CDR1 and CDR2 sequences are MNHNS and SASEGT. V lost 8 bases, J lost 3 bases, and 15 bases lay in between. The CDR3 loop spans 14 amino acids. Here the CDR3 DNA reads TGTGCCAGCGAGTACGACCGAAGGACAGATACGCAGTATTTT. This sequence encodes CASEYDRRTDTQYF.

The CDR3 DNA is TGTGCCAGCGGAGAGTCCGGGACAGGGAGGTACGAGCAGTACTTC. Encoded protein: CASGESGTGRYEQYF. This chain links TRBV28 with TRBJ2-7; 9 bases map to TRBD1. CDR3 length: 15 residues. The V segment lost 8 bases and the J segment 4 bases; nucleotides outside the gene matches: 12. Per the germline V gene, CDR1 is MDHEN and CDR2 is SYDVKM. Supplemented by reference TRBV28 and TRBJ2-7, the full variable domain reads DVKVTQSSRYLVKRTGEKVFLECVQDMDHENMFWYRQDPGLGLRLIYFSYDVKMKEKGDIPEGYSVSREKKERFSLILESASTNQTSMYLCASGESGTGRYEQYFGPGTRLTVT.